This passage covers 21 T cell receptor beta chains from one sample sequenced in a study of cytomegalovirus exposure and HLA in healthy donors. Clones were sequenced by immunoSEQ multiplex PCR, and TCRdb holds only the in-frame ones, with some missing. This sample has some 250,000 clones; 90% occur once, and the top ten carry less than 0.4%. Sequenced material: PBMCs. These receptors all come from a woman younger than 35 in good health and CMV-seronegative.

The chain combines TRBV4-1 with TRBJ2-7; TRBD1 might be the D (6 bases). CDR1 and CDR2 (germline): MGHRA, YSYEKL. CDR3 length: 15 residues. Trimming took 1 base from V and 0 from J, leaving 10 bases between them. The CDR3 nucleotides are TGCGCCAGCAGCCAAGGACAGGTTCTCTCCTACGAGCAGTACTTC. It is translated as CASSQGQVLSYEQYF.

This rearrangement joins TRBV6-5 to TRBJ1-1; D gene unclear. Trimming removed 2 bases from V and 6 bases from J, with 4 bases in between. The CDR3 is 11 residues long. Per germline, CDR1 MNHEY and CDR2 SVGAGI. Here the CDR3 DNA reads TGTGCCAGCAGTTACGGGCCTGAAGCTTTCTTT. Translating gives CASSYGPEAFF.

Only a few counts were recorded for this clone. This likely comes from a read error, as the CDR3 has no conserved phenylalanine or tryptophan at its end. The DNA is left out, because the CDR3 cannot be placed on it with certainty; the CDR3 is given as TCRdb lists it. The rearrangement uses TRBV19 and TRBJ1-5; TRBD1 is taken as the D call from the table, unchecked against the DNA. Germline-derived CDR1 and CDR2 are LNHDA and SQIVND (reference sequence). The CDR3 length equals 10 residues, ends included. The CDR3 protein is CARSRDRVLS.

The chain is built from TRBV10-3 and TRBJ2-2; D possibly corresponds to TRBD2 (5 bases). With 4 bases removed from V and 5 bases from J, the gap between germline ends came to 8 bases. Per germline, CDR1 ENHRY and CDR2 SYGVKD. The CDR3 has 13 amino acids. Written as DNA, the CDR3 is TGTGCCATCAGTGGAGGGTTTACCGGGGAGCTGTTTTTT. It translates to CAISGGFTGELFF.

V and J are TRBV6-5 and TRBJ2-3, with TRBD2 matching 7 bases. There are 14 residues in the CDR3. The trim removed 8 bases at V and 5 bases at J, leaving 10 bases unmatched. Germline assignment: CDR1 MNHEY and CDR2 SVGAGI. The CDR3 region has the DNA TGTGCCAGCCCCAGCGGGGTCACAGGAGATACGCAGTATTTT. Encoded protein: CASPSGVTGDTQYF.

CDR3 protein: CASSGAGGTYNEQFF. In DNA, the CDR3 is TGTGCCAGCAGTGGGGCGGGGGGTACCTACAATGAGCAGTTCTTC. V and J are TRBV7-2 and TRBJ2-1; 8 bases map to TRBD2. The CDR3 totals 15 residues. The germline V gene encodes CDR1 SGHTA and CDR2 FQGNSA. The ends lost 6 bases at V and 2 bases at J; junction bases unmatched: 6. Full variable domain (outside the CDR3, taken from reference TRBV7-2 and TRBJ2-1): GAGVSQSPSNKVTEKGKDVELRCDPISGHTALYWYRQSLGQGLEFLIYFQGNSAPDKSGLPSDRFSAERTGGSVSTLTIQRTQQEDSAVYLCASSGAGGTYNEQFFGPGTRLTVL.

In its sample, this clone was seen once. This chain uses TRBV28 with TRBJ2-4; 7 nucleotides line up with TRBD1. V dropped 3 bases and J dropped 6; count of bases not matched to a gene: 5. From germline, CDR1 is MDHEN and CDR2 SYDVKM. The CDR3 is made up of 14 amino acids. CDR3 region: CASSLGDSLNIQYF. The CDR3 nucleotides are TGTGCCAGCAGTTTGGGGGACAGCCTAAACATTCAGTACTTC.

V and J are TRBV25-1 and TRBJ1-2; 9 bases map to TRBD1. This CDR3 has 16 residues. Germline CDR1 reads MGHDK; CDR2 reads SYGVNS. The J segment lost 5 bases and the V segment lost 1 base, leaving 8 bases of the junction unmatched. The CDR3 DNA reads as TGTGCCAGCAGTGAATCCCGTGGACAGGGGTGGTATGGCTACACCTTC. It yields the protein CASSESRGQGWYGYTF.

This chain joins TRBV19 and TRBJ2-2; D unresolved. The CDR3 consists of 13 residues. From germline, CDR1 is LNHDA and CDR2 SQIVND (reference sequence). The V gene lost 5 bases and the J gene lost 0 bases, with 4 bases spanning the gap. The CDR3 reads CASSEANTGELFF. The CDR3 DNA follows: TGTGCCAGTAGTGAGGCGAACACCGGGGAGCTGTTTTTT.

The chain combines TRBV28 with TRBJ2-2; no clear D. The CDR3 is 14 amino acids. Trimming removed 2 bases at V and 0 bases at J, with 4 bases between. CDR1 and CDR2 (germline): MDHEN, SYDVKM. The CDR3 DNA reads TGTGCCAGCAGTTTAACGGCGAACACCGGGGAGCTGTTTTTT. Protein product: CASSLTANTGELFF.

The rearrangement links TRBV4-1 to TRBJ2-7; the D gene is possibly TRBD1 (6 bases). Looked up from germline, CDR1 is MGHRA and CDR2 is YSYEKL. V was clipped by 1 base and J by 3 bases, with 19 bases between them. The CDR3 is made up of 17 amino acids. The CDR3 coding sequence is TGCGCCAGCAGCCAAGGATGGTCCGCAGGGGCAAACTACGAGCAGTACTTC. It yields the protein CASSQGWSAGANYEQYF.

The CDR3 coding sequence is TGTGCCAGCAGTTCACTCGATAGCAATCAGCCCCAGCATTTT. Encoded protein: CASSSLDSNQPQHF. The V gene is TRBV28, the J gene TRBJ1-5; D not certain. Germline assignment: CDR1 MDHEN and CDR2 SYDVKM. V gave up 4 bases and J gave up 0 bases, with 7 bases separating them. CDR3 length: 14 amino acids.

The V call is TRBV7-9, the J call TRBJ1-1; maybe TRBD1 (6 bases). Germline V lookup: CDR1 SEHNR, CDR2 FQNEAQ (reference sequence). This CDR3 comprises 15 residues. V lost 5 bases, J lost 6 bases, and 19 bases lay in between. CDR3 nucleotide sequence: TGTGCCAGCAGCGCCCCCGGACAGCTCCTTGCTGAAGCTTTCTTT. It translates to CASSAPGQLLAEAFF.

This clone was observed once. The chain carries TRBV6-1 and TRBJ1-4; D is unclear. The CDR3 extends over 14 amino acids. Trimming took 7 bases from V and 8 from J, leaving 17 bases between them. Germline values: CDR1 MNHNS, CDR2 SASEGT. CDR3 nucleotides: TGTGCCAGCAAACTCGAAACGATTCACGAAAAACTGTTTTTT. Translating it yields CASKLETIHEKLFF.

This clone showed up just a few times. The chain employs TRBV4-3 and TRBJ2-3, with 9 nucleotides matching TRBD2. The junction had 2 bases not matched to a gene; V was cut back by 0 bases and J by 4 bases. Germline CDR1 LGHNA, CDR2 YSLEER. This CDR3 spans 15 amino acids. CDR3 DNA sequence: TGCGCCAGCAGCCAAGAGCGGGGGGGCCCAGATACGCAGTATTTT. It is translated as CASSQERGGPDTQYF.

This clone was recorded once. The J gene is TRBJ1-5, the V gene TRBV28; D might be TRBD1 (5 bases). CDR3 length equals 17 residues. V was clipped by 6 bases and J by 0 bases, with 18 bases between them. Germline lookup yields CDR1 MDHEN and CDR2 SYDVKM. CDR3 nucleotides: TGTGCCAGCAGCCTAACATTGACAGCTTATAGCAATCAGCCCCAGCATTTT. It is translated as CASSLTLTAYSNQPQHF.

As DNA, the CDR3 is TGTGCCAGCAGGCCCAAGACAGGGGTGAACACTGAAGCTTTCTTT. It is translated as CASRPKTGVNTEAFF. The chain couples TRBV5-4 to TRBJ1-1, with 8 bases aligning to TRBD1. The CDR3 runs to 15 residues. Germline CDR1 is SGHNT and CDR2 is YYREEE (reference sequence). V shed 5 bases, J shed 0 bases, and the junction held 6 bases outside the gene matches.

The chain has TRBV19 and TRBJ1-5; 8 positions agree with TRBD1. With 5 bases clipped from V and 6 bases from J, the junction kept 6 bases outside the gene matches. This CDR3 comprises 14 residues. In germline, CDR1 is LNHDA, CDR2 SQIVND (reference sequence). The CDR3 nucleotides read TGTGCCAGTAGTTCAGGGGGCATCGGTCAGCCCCAGCATTTT. Residues: CASSSGGIGQPQHF.

The chain has TRBV11-2 and TRBJ2-3, with a possible D match to TRBD2 (6 bases). CDR1 is SGHAT, CDR2 FQNNGV, per germline. The CDR3 runs 16 residues. V was trimmed by 3 bases and J by 7 bases, leaving 20 bases between them. CDR3 nucleotide sequence: TGTGCCAGCAGCTTCATCCGGGGCGGGGACGTGTATACGCAGTATTTT. This encodes CASSFIRGGDVYTQYF. Based on the CDR3 plus reference TRBV11-2 and TRBJ2-3, the full variable domain is EAGVAQSPRYKIIEKRQSVAFWCNPISGHATLYWYQQILGQGPKLLIQFQNNGVVDDSQLPKDRFSAERLKGVDSTLKIQPAKLEDSAVYLCASSFIRGGDVYTQYFGPGTRLTVL.

The J gene is TRBJ1-6, the V gene TRBV6-1; 7 bases align to TRBD1. Germline trimming cut 5 bases from V and 6 bases from J; bases unmatched to any gene: 4. The CDR3 runs to 14 residues. The germline CDR1 and CDR2 sequences are MNHNS and SASEGT. The CDR3 region is CASSTWTGNSPLHF. The CDR3 DNA follows: TGTGCCAGCAGTACCTGGACAGGTAATTCACCCCTCCACTTT.

This clone showed up just a few times. CDR3 amino acids: CASSLGQQTQPQHF. The CDR3 bases are TGTGCCAGCAGCTTAGGACAGCAAACTCAGCCCCAGCATTTT. V is TRBV7-9 and J is TRBJ1-5, with D perhaps matching TRBD1 (5 bases). The CDR3 runs to 14 residues. Deletions cut 1 base from V and 6 bases from J, with 10 bases between. In germline, CDR1 is SEHNR, CDR2 FQNEAQ (reference sequence).